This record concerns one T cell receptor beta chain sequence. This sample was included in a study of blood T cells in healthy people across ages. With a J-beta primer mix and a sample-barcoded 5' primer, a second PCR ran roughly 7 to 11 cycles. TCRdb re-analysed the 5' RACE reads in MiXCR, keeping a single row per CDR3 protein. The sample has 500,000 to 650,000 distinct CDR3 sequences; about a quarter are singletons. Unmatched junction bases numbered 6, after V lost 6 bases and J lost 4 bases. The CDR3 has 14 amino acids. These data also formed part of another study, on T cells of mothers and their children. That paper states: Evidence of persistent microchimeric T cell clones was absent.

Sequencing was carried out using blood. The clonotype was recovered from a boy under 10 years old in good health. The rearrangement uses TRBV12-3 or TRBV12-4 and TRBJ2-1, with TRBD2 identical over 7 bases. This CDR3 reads CASSPGLPYNEQFF. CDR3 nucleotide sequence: TGTGCCAGCAGCCCGGGACTACCTTACAATGAGCAGTTCTTC.